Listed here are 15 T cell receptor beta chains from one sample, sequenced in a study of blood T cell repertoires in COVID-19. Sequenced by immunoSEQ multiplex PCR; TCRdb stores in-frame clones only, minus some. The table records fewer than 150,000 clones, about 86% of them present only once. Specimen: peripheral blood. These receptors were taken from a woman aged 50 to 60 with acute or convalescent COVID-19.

For the CDR3, the DNA is TGTGCCAGCAGCCAAGAGGCAGGGCTCTCTGGGGCCAACGTCCTGACTTTC. This gives the protein CASSQEAGLSGANVLTF. This chain links TRBV4-2 with TRBJ2-6; D is possibly TRBD1 (5 bases). CDR3 length: 17 residues. Trimming pared 0 bases from V and 0 bases from J, leaving 9 bases between. Per the germline V gene, CDR1 is LGHNA and CDR2 is YNFKEQ.

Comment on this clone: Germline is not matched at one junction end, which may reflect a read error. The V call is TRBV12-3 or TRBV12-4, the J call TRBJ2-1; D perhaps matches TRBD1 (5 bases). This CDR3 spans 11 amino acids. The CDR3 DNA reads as TGTGCCAGCAGTTTAGCGGGGCTAGAAGTCTTC. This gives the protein CASSLAGLEVF.

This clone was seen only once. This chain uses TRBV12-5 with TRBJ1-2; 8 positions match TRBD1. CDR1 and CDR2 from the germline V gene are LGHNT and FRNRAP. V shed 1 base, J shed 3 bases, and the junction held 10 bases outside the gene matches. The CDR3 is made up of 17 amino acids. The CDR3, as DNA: TGTGCTAGTGGTTTGGACGACGGACAGGGCCTTTACTATGGCTACACCTTC. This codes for CASGLDDGQGLYYGYTF.

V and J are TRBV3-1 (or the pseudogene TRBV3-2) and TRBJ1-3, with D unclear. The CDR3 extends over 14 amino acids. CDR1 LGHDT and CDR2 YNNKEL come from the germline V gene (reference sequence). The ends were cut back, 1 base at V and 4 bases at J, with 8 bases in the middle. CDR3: CASSQAERGNTIYF. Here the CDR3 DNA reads TGTGCCAGCAGCCAAGCCGAGAGAGGAAACACCATATATTTT.

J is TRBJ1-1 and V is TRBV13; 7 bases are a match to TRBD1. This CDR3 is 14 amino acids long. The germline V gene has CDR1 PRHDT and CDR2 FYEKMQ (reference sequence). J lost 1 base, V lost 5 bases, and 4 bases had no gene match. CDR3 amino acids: CASSPTGRNTEAFF. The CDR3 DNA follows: TGTGCCAGCAGCCCGACAGGGCGGAACACTGAAGCTTTCTTT.

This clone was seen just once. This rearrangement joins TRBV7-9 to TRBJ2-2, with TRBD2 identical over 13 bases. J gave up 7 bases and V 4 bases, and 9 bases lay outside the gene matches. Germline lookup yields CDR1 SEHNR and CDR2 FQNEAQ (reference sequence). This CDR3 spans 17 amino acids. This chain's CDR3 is CASSSDGLAGVGGELFF. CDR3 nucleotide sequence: TGTGCCAGCAGCTCCGACGGACTAGCGGGGGTTGGCGGGGAGCTGTTTTTT.

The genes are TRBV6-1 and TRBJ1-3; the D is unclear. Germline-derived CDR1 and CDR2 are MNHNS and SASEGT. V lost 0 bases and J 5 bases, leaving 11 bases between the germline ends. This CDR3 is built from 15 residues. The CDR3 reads CASSEAEQWRNTIYF. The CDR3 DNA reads TGTGCCAGCAGTGAAGCGGAACAGTGGCGAAACACCATATATTTT.

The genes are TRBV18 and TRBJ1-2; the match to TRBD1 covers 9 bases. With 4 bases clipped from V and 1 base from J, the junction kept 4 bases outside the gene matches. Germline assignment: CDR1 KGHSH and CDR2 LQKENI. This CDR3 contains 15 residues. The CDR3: CASSHGQGRNYGYTF. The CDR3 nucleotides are TGTGCCAGCTCACACGGACAGGGGCGTAACTATGGCTACACCTTC.

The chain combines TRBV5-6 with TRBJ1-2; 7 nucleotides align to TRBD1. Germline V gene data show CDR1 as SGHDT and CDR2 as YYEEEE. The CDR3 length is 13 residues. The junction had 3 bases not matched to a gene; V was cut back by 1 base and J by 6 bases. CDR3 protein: CASSLRQGDGYTF. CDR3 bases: TGTGCCAGCAGCTTGAGACAGGGTGATGGCTACACCTTC.

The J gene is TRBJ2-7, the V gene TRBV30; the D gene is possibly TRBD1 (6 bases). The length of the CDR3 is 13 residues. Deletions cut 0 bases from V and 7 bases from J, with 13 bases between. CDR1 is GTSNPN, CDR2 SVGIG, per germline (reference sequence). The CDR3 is CAWSVLGAREQYF. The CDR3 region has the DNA TGTGCCTGGAGTGTATTGGGGGCGAGGGAGCAGTACTTC.

CDR3 nucleotide sequence: TGTGCCACTCCCCCCCACCGACGGAGAGCGCCTTCACCCCTCCACTTT. This sequence encodes CATPPHRRRAPSPLHF. The V call is TRBV18, the J call TRBJ1-6; D not resolved. Germline CDR1 KGHSH, CDR2 LQKENI. Between the trimmed V and J ends, which lost 10 bases and 9 bases, there was a span of 25 bases. The CDR3 loop spans 16 amino acids.

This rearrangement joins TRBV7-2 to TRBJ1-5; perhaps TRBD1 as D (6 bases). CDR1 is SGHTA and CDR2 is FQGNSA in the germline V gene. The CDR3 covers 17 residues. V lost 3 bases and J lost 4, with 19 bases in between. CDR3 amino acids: CASSFPTFSGDNQPQHF. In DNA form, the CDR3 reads TGTGCCAGCAGCTTCCCAACCTTTTCAGGGGATAATCAGCCCCAGCATTTT.

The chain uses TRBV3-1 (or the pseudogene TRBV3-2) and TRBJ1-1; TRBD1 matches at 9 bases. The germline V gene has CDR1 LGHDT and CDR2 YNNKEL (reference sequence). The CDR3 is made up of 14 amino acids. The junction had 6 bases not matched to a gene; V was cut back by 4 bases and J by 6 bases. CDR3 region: CASSPRQGVSEAFF. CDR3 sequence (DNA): TGTGCCAGCAGCCCTCGACAGGGGGTGTCTGAAGCTTTCTTT.

This CDR3 is CASRRGQLYGYTF. DNA of the CDR3: TGTGCCAGCAGGCGTGGACAGCTCTATGGCTACACCTTC. The chain carries TRBV12-3 or TRBV12-4 and TRBJ1-2, with D perhaps TRBD1 (6 bases). This CDR3 is built from 13 residues. Trimming stripped 6 bases from V and 4 bases from J, with 12 bases between.

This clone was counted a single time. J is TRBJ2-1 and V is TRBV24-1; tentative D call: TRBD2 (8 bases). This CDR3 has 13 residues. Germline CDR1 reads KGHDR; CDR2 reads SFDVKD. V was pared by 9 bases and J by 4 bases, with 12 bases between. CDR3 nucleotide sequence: TGTGCCACCCGGGAGGGACAGTACAATGAGCAGTTCTTC. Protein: CATREGQYNEQFF.